Below are 24 T cell receptor beta chains sequenced from a single sample in a study of identical twins. A single record per CDR3 protein comes from TCRdb applying MiXCR to the 5' RACE reads. Of about 520,000 distinct CDR3 sequences in the sample, roughly a fifth are singletons; the top ten hold 0.8% to 1%. This sample was also put to use in a study of T cells expressing NK-cell markers.

Sequencing was performed on CD4+ T cells sorted from blood. The source of these receptors is a woman between 18 and 30 years old in good health.

The rearrangement links TRBV7-2 to TRBJ1-1; TRBD1 might be the D (5 bases). Trimming cost V 7 bases and J 1 base, with 13 bases left between them. The CDR3 covers 14 residues. Germline lookup yields CDR1 SGHTA and CDR2 FQGNSA. DNA for the CDR3: TGTGCCAGCAACCCAGGGCCGGCGAACACTGAAGCTTTCTTT. Residues: CASNPGPANTEAFF.

The chain is built from TRBV3-1 and TRBJ2-5; D call uncertain. The V gene's germline CDR1 is LGHDT and CDR2 YNNKEL (reference sequence). This CDR3 has 13 residues. Trimming took 1 base from V and 5 from J, leaving 8 bases between them. In DNA form, the CDR3 reads TGTGCCAGCAGCCAAGCCTCCGTCGAGACCCAGTACTTC. It translates to CASSQASVETQYF.

This clonotype was found a few times. The V and J genes are TRBV29-1 and TRBJ1-4; TRBD1 agrees at 9 bases. CDR3 length: 13 residues. Unmatched junction bases numbered 6, after V lost 5 bases and J lost 8 bases. The germline CDR1 and CDR2 sequences are SQVTM and ANQGSEA. The CDR3 DNA sequence: TGCAGCGTTCGGACAGGGGACGGAGAAAAACTGTTTTTT. Translated: CSVRTGDGEKLFF.

This sequence joins TRBV6-5 and TRBJ1-1, with D perhaps TRBD1 (6 bases). The germline V gene encodes CDR1 MNHEY and CDR2 SVGAGI. The germline V and J ends were trimmed by 4 bases and 1 base, with 13 bases remaining between them. This CDR3 spans 15 amino acids. CDR3 sequence reads: CASSSSGTTNTEAFF. DNA of the CDR3: TGTGCCAGCAGTTCCTCGGGGACAACGAACACTGAAGCTTTCTTT.

The chain has TRBV20-1 and TRBJ2-4; 7 bases fit TRBD2. This CDR3 contains 16 residues. V dropped 6 bases and J dropped 6; count of bases not matched to a gene: 17. Germline V gene lookup returns CDR1 DFQATT and CDR2 SNEGSKA (reference sequence). CDR3: CSARGSGTPQINIQYF. The CDR3 coding sequence is TGCAGTGCGCGGGGGAGCGGGACTCCCCAAATAAACATTCAGTACTTC.

This clonotype was detected only a few times. The rearrangement joins TRBV3-1 to TRBJ2-7; the D gene is possibly TRBD2 (6 bases). V lost 0 bases, J lost 6 bases, and 15 bases lay in between. The CDR3 loop spans 15 amino acids. The germline V gene has CDR1 LGHDT and CDR2 YNNKEL (reference sequence). The CDR3 nucleotides read TGTGCCAGCAGCCAAGATCGCTGGCAGGGAGGCGAGCAGTACTTC. This encodes CASSQDRWQGGEQYF.

The chain employs TRBV5-1 and TRBJ2-5; D perhaps matches TRBD2 (6 bases). Germline-derived CDR1 and CDR2 are SGHRS and YFSETQ. V was clipped by 0 bases and J by 7 bases, with 19 bases between them. The CDR3 runs 16 residues. The CDR3 coding sequence is TGCGCCAGCAGCTTGGTTACCCGGGAGACCCCAGGGACCCAGTACTTC. Translated, it gives CASSLVTRETPGTQYF.

The chain couples TRBV2 to TRBJ2-7; 9 positions match TRBD2. The germline V gene has CDR1 SNHLY and CDR2 FYNNEI. The CDR3 spans 15 residues. The trim removed 4 bases at V and 2 bases at J, leaving 6 bases unmatched. The DNA for the CDR3 is TGTGCCAGCAGTGCTAGCGGGATCGACGCCTACGAGCAGTACTTC. It specifies CASSASGIDAYEQYF.

This clonotype was counted a few times. V and J are TRBV7-9 and TRBJ1-2, with D unresolved. V lost 10 bases, J lost 5 bases, and 11 bases lay in between. The CDR3 extends over 11 amino acids. Germline lookup yields CDR1 SEHNR and CDR2 FQNEAQ (reference sequence). In DNA form, the CDR3 reads TGTGCCACCCCAAAGCCGTATGGCTACACCTTC. This translates into CATPKPYGYTF.

There are a few counts of this clonotype. The chain is built from TRBV5-6 and TRBJ2-7, with 7 bases lining up with TRBD2. Unmatched junction bases numbered 9, after V lost 2 bases and J lost 4 bases. CDR3 length equals 15 residues. CDR1 is SGHDT, CDR2 YYEEEE, per germline. In DNA, the CDR3 is TGTGCCAGCAGCTTTTTGGTCGGGGGGTTTTACGAGCAGTACTTC. This gives the protein CASSFLVGGFYEQYF.

This clonotype occurred a few times. The chain combines TRBV3-1 with TRBJ1-3; D ambiguous. The V end lost 0 bases, the J end lost 2 bases, and 2 bases lay between the germline ends. The germline V gene encodes CDR1 LGHDT and CDR2 YNNKEL (reference sequence). The CDR3 is 13 amino acids. This CDR3 reads CASSQDPGNTIYF. The CDR3 bases are TGTGCCAGCAGCCAAGATCCTGGAAACACCATATATTTT.

The table lists this clonotype with a few counts. The rearrangement links TRBV12-3 or TRBV12-4 to TRBJ2-6; the match to TRBD2 covers 11 bases. The V gene end was trimmed by 5 bases and the J gene end by 1 base; junction bases not matched to a gene: 4. The CDR3 covers 17 residues. The CDR3 sequence is CASSPLAGGSGANVLTF. CDR3 nucleotides: TGTGCCAGCAGTCCTCTAGCGGGGGGATCTGGGGCCAACGTCCTGACTTTC.

This clonotype was seen many times. The chain is built from TRBV20-1 and TRBJ1-1, with TRBD1 matching 8 bases. The germline V gene encodes CDR1 DFQATT and CDR2 SNEGSKA (reference sequence). The CDR3 length is 14 residues. J lost 5 bases, V lost 3 bases, and 8 bases had no gene match. The CDR3 reads CSASDQGAGTEAFF. The CDR3 DNA sequence: TGCAGTGCTAGCGACCAGGGGGCAGGGACTGAAGCTTTCTTT.

This chain connects TRBV5-1 to TRBJ2-3; the D gene is possibly TRBD2 (6 bases). This CDR3 region has 14 residues. Trimming pared 5 bases from V and 2 bases from J, leaving 12 bases between. The germline gives CDR1 SGHRS, CDR2 YFSETQ. The CDR3 loop reads CASRSLAPTDTQYF. CDR3 DNA: TGCGCCAGCAGATCCCTAGCGCCCACAGATACGCAGTATTTT.

A few counts support this clonotype. V is TRBV24-1 and J is TRBJ2-7, with D possibly being TRBD2 (6 bases). V lost 8 bases and J lost 1, with 11 bases in between. The CDR3 is made up of 13 amino acids. Germline V gene data show CDR1 as KGHDR and CDR2 as SFDVKD. In DNA, the CDR3 is TGTGCCACCAAGCCACGGGGGTCCTACGAGCAGTACTTC. Its protein product is CATKPRGSYEQYF.

The table lists this clonotype with a few counts. The chain is built from TRBV20-1 and TRBJ2-3, with TRBD2 identical over 9 bases. The CDR3 is 16 amino acids. Germline values: CDR1 DFQATT, CDR2 SNEGSKA (reference sequence). The V and J ends lost 0 bases and 5 bases, in that order; junction bases with no gene match: 9. CDR3 region: CSARDLPSGGQDTQYF. CDR3 coding DNA: TGCAGTGCTAGAGATTTGCCCAGCGGGGGGCAAGATACGCAGTATTTT.

The V gene is TRBV18, the J gene TRBJ2-3; 10 bases match TRBD2. CDR1 is KGHSH and CDR2 is LQKENI in the germline V gene. This CDR3 has 16 amino acids. With V trimmed by 2 bases and J by 2 bases, 4 bases remained unmatched. The CDR3 is CASSPSGTSATDTQYF. DNA for the CDR3: TGTGCCAGCTCACCATCGGGGACTAGCGCCACAGATACGCAGTATTTT. Full variable domain (outside the CDR3, taken from reference TRBV18 and TRBJ2-3): NAGVMQNPRHLVRRRGQEARLRCSPMKGHSHVYWYRQLPEEGLKFMVYLQKENIIDESGMPKERFSAEFPKEGPSILRIQQVVRGDSAAYFCASSPSGTSATDTQYFGPGTRLTVL.

The chain uses TRBV20-1 and TRBJ2-1; TRBD2 matches at 8 bases. The CDR3 length is 14 residues. V gave up 5 bases and J gave up 2 bases; unmatched junction bases: 5. Germline values: CDR1 DFQATT, CDR2 SNEGSKA (reference sequence). In DNA, the CDR3 is TGCAGTGCTCTCTCGGGGGGGCCCTACAATGAGCAGTTCTTC. Residues: CSALSGGPYNEQFF.

This clonotype came up a few times. The chain carries TRBV3-1 and TRBJ1-6; tentative D call: TRBD1 (6 bases). Germline loops: CDR1 LGHDT, CDR2 YNNKEL (reference sequence). This CDR3 is built from 14 residues. V was pared by 4 bases and J by 8 bases, with 12 bases between. DNA for the CDR3: TGTGCCAGCAGCCGGACAGCGGACTATTCACCCCTCCACTTT. It encodes CASSRTADYSPLHF.

This clonotype showed up many times. The chain is built from TRBV20-1 and TRBJ2-1; TRBD2 matches 12 bases. The V gene's germline CDR1 is DFQATT and CDR2 SNEGSKA (reference sequence). Trimming took 7 bases from V and 16 from J; bases not matched to a gene: 14. The CDR3 contains 13 residues. Written as DNA, the CDR3 is TGCAGTGGCCCGGCTAGCGGGAGGGCCTTCTTATTCTTC. This gives the protein CSGPASGRAFLFF.

V and J are TRBV10-3 and TRBJ2-7; a possible D gene is TRBD2 (6 bases). Germline V gene lookup returns CDR1 ENHRY and CDR2 SYGVKD. V lost 10 bases to trimming and J lost 3 bases, with 19 bases between them. The CDR3 loop spans 14 amino acids. The CDR3 here is CATWGVGGNYEQYF. DNA for the CDR3: TGTGCCACTTGGGGCGTAGGAGGGAACTACGAGCAGTACTTC.

The V call is TRBV7-8, the J call TRBJ2-5, with D possibly matching TRBD2 (6 bases). Trimming shortened V by 5 bases and J by 9 bases, and 13 bases separated the two germline ends. The CDR3 covers 12 residues. Germline values: CDR1 SGHVS, CDR2 FQNEAQ. CDR3 nucleotide sequence: TGTGCCAGCAGCCCCGCCAGGGAGGCCCAGTACTTC. It is translated as CASSPAREAQYF.

V gene TRBV12-5 combines with J gene TRBJ2-3; D may be TRBD1 or TRBD2 (6 bases each). With 6 bases removed from V and 1 base from J, the gap between germline ends came to 14 bases. There are 15 residues in the CDR3. Germline V lookup: CDR1 LGHNT, CDR2 FRNRAP. CDR3 in amino acids: CASGLGASGTDTQYF. In DNA form, the CDR3 reads TGTGCTAGTGGCCTGGGGGCTAGCGGCACAGATACGCAGTATTTT.

The chain combines TRBV5-5 with TRBJ2-1; D is perhaps TRBD2 (5 bases). The germline V gene has CDR1 SGHKS and CDR2 YYEKEE (reference sequence). The CDR3 contains 15 residues. The V gene lost 0 bases and the J gene lost 4 bases, with 11 bases spanning the gap. The CDR3 spells CASSLDGNPYNEQFF. CDR3 nucleotides: TGTGCCAGCAGCTTGGACGGGAATCCTTACAATGAGCAGTTCTTC.